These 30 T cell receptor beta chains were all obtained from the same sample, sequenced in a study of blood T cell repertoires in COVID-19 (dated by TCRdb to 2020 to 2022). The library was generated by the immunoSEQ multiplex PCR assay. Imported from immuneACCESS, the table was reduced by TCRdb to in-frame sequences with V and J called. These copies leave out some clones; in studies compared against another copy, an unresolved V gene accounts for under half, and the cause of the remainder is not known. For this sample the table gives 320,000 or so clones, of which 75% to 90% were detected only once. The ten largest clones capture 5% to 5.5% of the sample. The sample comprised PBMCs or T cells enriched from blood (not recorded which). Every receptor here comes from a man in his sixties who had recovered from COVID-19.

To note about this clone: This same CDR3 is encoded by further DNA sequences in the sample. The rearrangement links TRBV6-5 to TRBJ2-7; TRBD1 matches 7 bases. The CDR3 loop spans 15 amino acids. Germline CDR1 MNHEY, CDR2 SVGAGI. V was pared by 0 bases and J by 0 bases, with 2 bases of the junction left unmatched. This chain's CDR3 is CASSYSNRGSYEQYF. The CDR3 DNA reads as TGTGCCAGCAGTTACTCCAACAGGGGCTCCTACGAGCAGTACTTC.

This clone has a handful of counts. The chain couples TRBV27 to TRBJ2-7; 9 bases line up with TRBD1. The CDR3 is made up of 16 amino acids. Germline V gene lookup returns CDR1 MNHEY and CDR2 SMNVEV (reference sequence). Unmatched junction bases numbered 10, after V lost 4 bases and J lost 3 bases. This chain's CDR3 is CASSSMGTGSNYEQYF. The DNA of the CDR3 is TGTGCCAGCAGTTCTATGGGGACAGGGAGTAACTACGAGCAGTACTTC.

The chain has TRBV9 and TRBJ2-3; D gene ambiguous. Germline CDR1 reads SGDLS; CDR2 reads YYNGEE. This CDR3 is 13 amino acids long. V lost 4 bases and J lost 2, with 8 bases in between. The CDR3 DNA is TGTGCCAGCAGCAGAGACAACACAGATACGCAGTATTTT. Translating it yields CASSRDNTDTQYF.

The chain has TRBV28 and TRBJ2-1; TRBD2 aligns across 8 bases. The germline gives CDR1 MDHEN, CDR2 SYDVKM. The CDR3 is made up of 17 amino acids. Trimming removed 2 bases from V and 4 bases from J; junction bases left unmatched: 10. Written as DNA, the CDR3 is TGTGCCAGCAGTTTACTTCCTGGGGCTAGCGGGTACAATGAGCAGTTCTTC. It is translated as CASSLLPGASGYNEQFF.

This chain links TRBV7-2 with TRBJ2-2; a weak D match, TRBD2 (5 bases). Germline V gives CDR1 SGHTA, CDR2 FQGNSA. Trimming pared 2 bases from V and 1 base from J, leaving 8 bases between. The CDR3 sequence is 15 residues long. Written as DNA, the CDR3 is TGTGCCAGCAGCTTAAGAGGGAGGAACACCGGGGAGCTGTTTTTT. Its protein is CASSLRGRNTGELFF.

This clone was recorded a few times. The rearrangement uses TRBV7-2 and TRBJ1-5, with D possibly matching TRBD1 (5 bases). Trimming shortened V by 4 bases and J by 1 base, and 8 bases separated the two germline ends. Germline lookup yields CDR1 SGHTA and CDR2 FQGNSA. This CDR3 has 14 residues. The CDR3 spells CASSSRQSNQPQHF. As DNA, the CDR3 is TGTGCCAGCAGCTCTAGACAGAGCAATCAGCCCCAGCATTTT.

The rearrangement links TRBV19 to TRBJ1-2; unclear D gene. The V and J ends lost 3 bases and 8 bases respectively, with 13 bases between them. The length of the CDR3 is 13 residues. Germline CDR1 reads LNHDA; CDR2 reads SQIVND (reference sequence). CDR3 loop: CASSIPASWGYTF. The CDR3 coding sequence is TGTGCCAGTAGTATCCCCGCCAGTTGGGGCTACACCTTC.

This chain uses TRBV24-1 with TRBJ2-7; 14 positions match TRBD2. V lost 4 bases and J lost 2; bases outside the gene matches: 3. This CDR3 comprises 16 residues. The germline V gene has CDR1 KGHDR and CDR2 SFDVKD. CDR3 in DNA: TGTGCCACCAGTGAGTCGGGACTAGCGGGAGCCTACGAGCAGTACTTC. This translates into CATSESGLAGAYEQYF.

The CDR3 DNA reads TGTGCCAGCAGCCTGGACTGGAATGAAAAACTGTTTTTT. Encoded protein: CASSLDWNEKLFF. The V gene is TRBV5-4, the J gene TRBJ1-4; D is undetermined. The CDR3 contains 13 residues. Between the trimmed V and J ends, which lost 4 bases and 5 bases, there was a span of 9 bases. In germline, CDR1 is SGHNT, CDR2 YYREEE (reference sequence).

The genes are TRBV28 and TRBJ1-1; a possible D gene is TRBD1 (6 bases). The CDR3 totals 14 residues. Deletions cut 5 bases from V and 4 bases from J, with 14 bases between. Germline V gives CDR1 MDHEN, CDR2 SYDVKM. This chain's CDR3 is CASSPAGERTEAFF. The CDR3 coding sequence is TGTGCCAGCAGTCCTGCAGGGGAGCGCACTGAAGCTTTCTTT.

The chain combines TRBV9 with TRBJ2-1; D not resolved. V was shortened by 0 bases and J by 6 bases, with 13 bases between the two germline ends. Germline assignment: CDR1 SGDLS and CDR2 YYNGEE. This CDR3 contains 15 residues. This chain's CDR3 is CASSVAARWSNEQFF. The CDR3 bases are TGTGCCAGCAGCGTAGCGGCTAGGTGGTCCAATGAGCAGTTCTTC.

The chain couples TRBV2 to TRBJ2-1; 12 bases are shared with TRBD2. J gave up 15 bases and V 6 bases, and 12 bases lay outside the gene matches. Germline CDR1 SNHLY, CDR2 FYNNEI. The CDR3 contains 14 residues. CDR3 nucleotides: TGTGCCAGCAGCGGACTAGCGGGGCCGAAGGGGTGGTTCTTC. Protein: CASSGLAGPKGWFF.

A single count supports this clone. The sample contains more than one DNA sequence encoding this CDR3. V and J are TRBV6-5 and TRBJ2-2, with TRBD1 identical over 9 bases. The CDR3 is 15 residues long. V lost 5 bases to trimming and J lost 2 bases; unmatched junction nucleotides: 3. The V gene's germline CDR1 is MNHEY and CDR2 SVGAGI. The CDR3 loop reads CASSRDRANTGELFF. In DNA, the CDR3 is TGTGCCAGCAGTCGGGACAGGGCCAACACCGGGGAGCTGTTTTTT.

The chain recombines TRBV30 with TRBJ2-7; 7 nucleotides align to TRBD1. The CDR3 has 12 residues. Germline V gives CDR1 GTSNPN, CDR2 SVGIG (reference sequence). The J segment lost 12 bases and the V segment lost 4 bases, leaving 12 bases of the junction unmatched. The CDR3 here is CAWTTGQQKLYF. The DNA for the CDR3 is TGTGCCTGGACCACGGGACAGCAAAAGTTGTACTTC. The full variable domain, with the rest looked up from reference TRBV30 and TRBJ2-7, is SQTIHQWPATLVQPVGSPLSLECTVEGTSNPNLYWYRQAAGRGLQLLFYSVGIGQISSEVPQNLSASRPQDRQFILSSKKLLLSDSGFYLCAWTTGQQKLYFGPGTRLTVT.

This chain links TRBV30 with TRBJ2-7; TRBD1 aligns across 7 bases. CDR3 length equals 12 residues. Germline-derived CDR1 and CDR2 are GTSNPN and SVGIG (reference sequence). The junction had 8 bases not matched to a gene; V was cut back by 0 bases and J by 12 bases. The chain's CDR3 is CAWSVRQGVPYF. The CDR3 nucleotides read TGTGCCTGGAGTGTACGCCAGGGGGTGCCGTACTTC.

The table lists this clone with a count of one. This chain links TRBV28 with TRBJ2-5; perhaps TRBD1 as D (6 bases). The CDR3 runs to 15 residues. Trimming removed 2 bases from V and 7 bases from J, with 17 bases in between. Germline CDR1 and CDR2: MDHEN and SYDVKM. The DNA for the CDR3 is TGTGCCAGCAGTTTAGGTGGGAGACAGGCACCGACCCAGTACTTC. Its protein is CASSLGGRQAPTQYF.

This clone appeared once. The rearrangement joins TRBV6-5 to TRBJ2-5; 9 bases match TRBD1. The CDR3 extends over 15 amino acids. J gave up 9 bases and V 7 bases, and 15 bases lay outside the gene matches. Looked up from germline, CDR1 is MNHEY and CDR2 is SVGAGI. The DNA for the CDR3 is TGTGCCAGCATTTCCGGACAGGGGCCCGGTCGGGCCCAGTACTTC. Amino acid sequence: CASISGQGPGRAQYF.

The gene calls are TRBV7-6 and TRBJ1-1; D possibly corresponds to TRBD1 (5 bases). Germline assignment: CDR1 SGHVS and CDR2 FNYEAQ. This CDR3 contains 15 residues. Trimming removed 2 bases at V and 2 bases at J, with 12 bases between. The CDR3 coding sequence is TGTGCCAGCAGCTTAAGGGGCTCACTAAACACTGAAGCTTTCTTT. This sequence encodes CASSLRGSLNTEAFF.

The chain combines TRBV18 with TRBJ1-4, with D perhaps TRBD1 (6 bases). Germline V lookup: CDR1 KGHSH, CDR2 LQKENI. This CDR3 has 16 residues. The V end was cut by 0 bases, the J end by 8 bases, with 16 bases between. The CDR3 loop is CASSPPSLRGQEKLFF. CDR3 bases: TGTGCCAGCTCACCACCGAGTCTCAGGGGTCAGGAAAAACTGTTTTTT.

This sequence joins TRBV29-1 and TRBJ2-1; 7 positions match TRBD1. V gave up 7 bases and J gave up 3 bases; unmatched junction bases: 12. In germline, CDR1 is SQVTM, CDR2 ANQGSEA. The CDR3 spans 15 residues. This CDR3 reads CSALDRSSYYNEQFF. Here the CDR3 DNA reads TGCAGCGCCTTGGACAGGTCCAGCTACTACAATGAGCAGTTCTTC.

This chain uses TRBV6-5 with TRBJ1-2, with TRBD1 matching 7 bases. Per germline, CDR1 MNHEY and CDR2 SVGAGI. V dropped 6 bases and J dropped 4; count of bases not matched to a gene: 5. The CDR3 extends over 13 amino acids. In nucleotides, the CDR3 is TGTGCCAGCAGCCGAAACAGGGGCTATGGCTACACCTTC. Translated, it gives CASSRNRGYGYTF.

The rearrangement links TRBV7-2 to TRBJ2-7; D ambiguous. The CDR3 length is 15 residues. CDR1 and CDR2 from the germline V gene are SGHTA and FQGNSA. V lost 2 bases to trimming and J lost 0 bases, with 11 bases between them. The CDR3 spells CASSLIWSDSYEQYF. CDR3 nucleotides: TGTGCCAGCAGCTTAATCTGGAGTGACTCCTACGAGCAGTACTTC.

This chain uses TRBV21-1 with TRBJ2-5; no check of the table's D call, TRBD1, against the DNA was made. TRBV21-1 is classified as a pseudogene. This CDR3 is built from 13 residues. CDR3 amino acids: CASSTGSGETQYF. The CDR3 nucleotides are TGTGCCAGCAGCACAGGGTCGGGAGAGACCCAGTACTTC.

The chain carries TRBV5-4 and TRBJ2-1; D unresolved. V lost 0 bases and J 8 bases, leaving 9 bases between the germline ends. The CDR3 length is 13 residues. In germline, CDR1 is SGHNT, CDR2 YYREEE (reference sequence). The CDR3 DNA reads TGTGCCAGCAGCTTGGGCCTCGCGGATGAGCAGTTCTTC. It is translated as CASSLGLADEQFF. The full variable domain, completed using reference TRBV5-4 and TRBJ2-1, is ETGVTQSPTHLIKTRGQQVTLRCSSQSGHNTVSWYQQALGQGPQFIFQYYREEENGRGNFPPRFSGLQFPNYSSELNVNALELDDSALYLCASSLGLADEQFFGPGTRLTVL.

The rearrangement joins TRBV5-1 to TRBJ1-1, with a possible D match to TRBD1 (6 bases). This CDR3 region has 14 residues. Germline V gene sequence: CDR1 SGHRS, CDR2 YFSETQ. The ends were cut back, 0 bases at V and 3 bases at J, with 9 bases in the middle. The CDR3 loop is CASSLDRADTEAFF. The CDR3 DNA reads TGCGCCAGCAGCTTGGACAGGGCGGACACTGAAGCTTTCTTT.

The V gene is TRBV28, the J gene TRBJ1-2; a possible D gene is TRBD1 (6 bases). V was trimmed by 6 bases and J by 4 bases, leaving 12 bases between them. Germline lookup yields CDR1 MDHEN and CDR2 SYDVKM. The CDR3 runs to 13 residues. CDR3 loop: CASSLTGLYGYTF. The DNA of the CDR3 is TGTGCCAGCAGCCTAACAGGGCTCTATGGCTACACCTTC.

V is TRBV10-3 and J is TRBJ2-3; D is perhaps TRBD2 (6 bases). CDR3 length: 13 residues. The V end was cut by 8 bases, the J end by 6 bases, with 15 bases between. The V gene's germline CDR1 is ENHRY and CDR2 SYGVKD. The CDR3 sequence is CAIQWRERDTQYF. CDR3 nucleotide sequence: TGTGCCATCCAGTGGAGGGAGAGGGATACGCAGTATTTT.

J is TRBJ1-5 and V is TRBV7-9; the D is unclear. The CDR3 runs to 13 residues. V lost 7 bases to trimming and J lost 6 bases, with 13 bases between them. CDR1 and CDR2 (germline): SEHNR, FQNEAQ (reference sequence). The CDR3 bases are TGTGCCAGCACCCTTGGTGAGAGTCAGCCCCAGCATTTT. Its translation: CASTLGESQPQHF.

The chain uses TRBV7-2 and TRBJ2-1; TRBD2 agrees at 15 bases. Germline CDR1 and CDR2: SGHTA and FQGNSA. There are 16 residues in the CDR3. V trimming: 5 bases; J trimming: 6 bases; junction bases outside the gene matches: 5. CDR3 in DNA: TGTGCCAGCAGCCCGCCGGGACTAGCGGGGGGCAATGAGCAGTTCTTC. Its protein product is CASSPPGLAGGNEQFF. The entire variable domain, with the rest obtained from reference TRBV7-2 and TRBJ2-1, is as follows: GAGVSQSPSNKVTEKGKDVELRCDPISGHTALYWYRQSLGQGLEFLIYFQGNSAPDKSGLPSDRFSAERTGGSVSTLTIQRTQQEDSAVYLCASSPPGLAGGNEQFFGPGTRLTVL.

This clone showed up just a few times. The CDR3 region is CASSHTGTENTEAFF. The CDR3 bases are TGTGCCAGCAGCCACACCGGGACAGAGAACACTGAAGCTTTCTTT. V gene TRBV3-1 (or the pseudogene TRBV3-2) combines with J gene TRBJ1-1; 7 bases align to TRBD1. Germline CDR1 LGHDT, CDR2 YNNKEL (reference sequence). J was trimmed by 1 base and V by 3 bases; bases with no gene match: 5. This CDR3 is 15 amino acids long.